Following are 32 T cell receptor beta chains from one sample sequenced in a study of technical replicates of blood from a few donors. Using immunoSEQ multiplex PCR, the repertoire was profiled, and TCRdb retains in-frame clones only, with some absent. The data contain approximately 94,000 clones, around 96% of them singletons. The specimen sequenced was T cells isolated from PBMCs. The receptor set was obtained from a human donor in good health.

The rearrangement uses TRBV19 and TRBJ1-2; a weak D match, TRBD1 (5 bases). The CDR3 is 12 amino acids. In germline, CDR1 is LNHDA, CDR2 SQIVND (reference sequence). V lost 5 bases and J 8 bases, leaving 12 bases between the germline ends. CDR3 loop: CASSLQTEGYTF. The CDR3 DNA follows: TGTGCCAGTAGTCTTCAGACAGAAGGCTACACCTTC.

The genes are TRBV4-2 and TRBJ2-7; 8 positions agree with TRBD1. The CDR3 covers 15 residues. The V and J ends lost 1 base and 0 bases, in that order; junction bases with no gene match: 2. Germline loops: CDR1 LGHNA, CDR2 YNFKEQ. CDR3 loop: CASSQVDRDSYEQYF. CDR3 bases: TGTGCCAGCAGCCAAGTGGACAGGGACTCCTACGAGCAGTACTTC.

The CDR3 nucleotides read TGTGCCAGCAGTTACTCTCGCCACGGGAATAAAGCTTTCTTT. Its protein product is CASSYSRHGNKAFF. V and J are TRBV6-5 and TRBJ1-1, with unresolved D. The V end lost 0 bases, the J end lost 9 bases, and 14 bases lay between the germline ends. The CDR3 length is 14 residues. Looked up from germline, CDR1 is MNHEY and CDR2 is SVGAGI.

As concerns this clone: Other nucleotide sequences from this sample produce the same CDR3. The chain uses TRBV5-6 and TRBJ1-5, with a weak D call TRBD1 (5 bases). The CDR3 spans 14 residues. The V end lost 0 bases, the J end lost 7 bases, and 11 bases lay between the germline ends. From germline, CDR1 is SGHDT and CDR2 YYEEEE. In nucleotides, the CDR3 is TGTGCCAGCAGCTTGGTGGGGGGTGGGCAGCCCCAGCATTTT. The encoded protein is CASSLVGGGQPQHF.

In DNA form, the CDR3 reads TGTGCCAGCAGTTACTCGGCTGAGGCGGGAAATGAAAAACTGTTTTTT. It encodes CASSYSAEAGNEKLFF. The V gene is TRBV6-5, the J gene TRBJ1-4; D is unresolved. The CDR3 sequence is 16 residues long. CDR1 is MNHEY and CDR2 is SVGAGI in the germline V gene. Trimming cost V 0 bases and J 5 bases, with 13 bases left between them.

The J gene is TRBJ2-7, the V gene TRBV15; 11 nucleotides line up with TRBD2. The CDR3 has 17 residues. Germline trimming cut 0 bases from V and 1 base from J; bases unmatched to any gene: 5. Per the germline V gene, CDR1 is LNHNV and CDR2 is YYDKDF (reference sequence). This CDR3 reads CATSRELAGGRSYEQYF. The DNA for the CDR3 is TGTGCCACCAGCAGAGAGCTAGCGGGAGGTCGTTCCTACGAGCAGTACTTC.

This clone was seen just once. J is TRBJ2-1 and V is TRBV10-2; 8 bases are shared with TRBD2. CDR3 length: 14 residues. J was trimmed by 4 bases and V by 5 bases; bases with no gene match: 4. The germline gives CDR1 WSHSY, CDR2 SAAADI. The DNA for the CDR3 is TGCGCCAGCAGTCCGGGACTAGAGTACAATGAGCAGTTCTTC. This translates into CASSPGLEYNEQFF.

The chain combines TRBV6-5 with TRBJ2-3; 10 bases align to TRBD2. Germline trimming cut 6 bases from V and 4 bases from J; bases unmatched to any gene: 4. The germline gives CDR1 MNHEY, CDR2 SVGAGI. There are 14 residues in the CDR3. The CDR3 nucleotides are TGTGCCAGCAGCTATGGACTAGCGGCAGATACGCAGTATTTT. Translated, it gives CASSYGLAADTQYF.

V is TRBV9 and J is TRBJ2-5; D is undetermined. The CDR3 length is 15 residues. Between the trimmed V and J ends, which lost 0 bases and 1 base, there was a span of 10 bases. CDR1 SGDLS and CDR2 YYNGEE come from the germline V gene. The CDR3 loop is CASSVGAKFQETQYF. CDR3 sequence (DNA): TGTGCCAGCAGCGTAGGGGCTAAATTCCAAGAGACCCAGTACTTC.

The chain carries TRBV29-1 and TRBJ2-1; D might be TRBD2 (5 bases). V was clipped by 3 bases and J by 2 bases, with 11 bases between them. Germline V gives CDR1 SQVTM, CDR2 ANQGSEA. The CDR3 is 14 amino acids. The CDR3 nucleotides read TGCAGCGTTGACAAAGCGGCCGCCTACAATGAGCAGTTCTTC. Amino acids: CSVDKAAAYNEQFF.

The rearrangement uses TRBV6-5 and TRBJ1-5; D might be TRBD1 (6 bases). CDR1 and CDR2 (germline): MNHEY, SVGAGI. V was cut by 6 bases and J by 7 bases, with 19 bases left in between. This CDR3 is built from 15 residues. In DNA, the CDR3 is TGTGCCAGCAGGACCTTCGGGGGGGCTCGGCAGCCCCAGCATTTT. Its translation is CASRTFGGARQPQHF.

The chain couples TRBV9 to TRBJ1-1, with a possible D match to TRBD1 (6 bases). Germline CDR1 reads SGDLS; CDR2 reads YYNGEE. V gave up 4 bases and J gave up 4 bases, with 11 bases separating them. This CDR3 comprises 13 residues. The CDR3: CASSLGGGTEAFF. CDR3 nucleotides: TGTGCCAGCAGCCTGGGAGGGGGCACTGAAGCTTTCTTT. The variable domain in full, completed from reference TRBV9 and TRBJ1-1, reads DSGVTQTPKHLITATGQRVTLRCSPRSGDLSVYWYQQSLDQGLQFLIQYYNGEERAKGNILERFSAQQFPDLHSELNLSSLELGDSALYFCASSLGGGTEAFFGQGTRLTVV.

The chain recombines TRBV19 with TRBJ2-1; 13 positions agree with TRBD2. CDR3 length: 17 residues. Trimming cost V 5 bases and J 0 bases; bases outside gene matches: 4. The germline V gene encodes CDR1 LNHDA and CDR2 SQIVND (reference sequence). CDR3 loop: CASSPWTSGSSYNEQFF. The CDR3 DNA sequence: TGTGCCAGTAGTCCTTGGACTAGCGGGAGCTCCTACAATGAGCAGTTCTTC.

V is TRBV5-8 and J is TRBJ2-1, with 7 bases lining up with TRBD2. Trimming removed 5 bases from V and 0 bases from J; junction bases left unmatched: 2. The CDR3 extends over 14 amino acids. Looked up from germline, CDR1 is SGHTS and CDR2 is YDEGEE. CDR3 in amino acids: CASRRGDSYNEQFF. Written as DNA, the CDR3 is TGTGCCAGCAGACGGGGGGACTCCTACAATGAGCAGTTCTTC.

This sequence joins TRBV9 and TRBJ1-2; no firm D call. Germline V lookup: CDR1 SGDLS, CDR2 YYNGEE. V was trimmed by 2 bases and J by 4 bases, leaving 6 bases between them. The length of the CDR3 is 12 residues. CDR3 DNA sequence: TGTGCCAGCAGCGTTGGAGGCTATGGCTACACCTTC. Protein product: CASSVGGYGYTF.

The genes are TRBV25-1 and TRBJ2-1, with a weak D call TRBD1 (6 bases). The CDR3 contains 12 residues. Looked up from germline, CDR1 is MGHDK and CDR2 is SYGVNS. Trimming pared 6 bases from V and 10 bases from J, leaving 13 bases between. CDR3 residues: CASSLGQGEQFF. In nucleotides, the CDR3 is TGTGCCAGCAGCTTGGGGCAGGGGGAGCAGTTCTTC.

The CDR3 DNA follows: TGTGCCAGCGCTCGGACAGCGACCATGGACACTGAAGCTTTCTTT. This translates into CASARTATMDTEAFF. The rearrangement joins TRBV25-1 to TRBJ1-1; a possible D gene is TRBD1 (6 bases). The V end was cut by 8 bases, the J end by 3 bases, with 19 bases between. Germline V gives CDR1 MGHDK, CDR2 SYGVNS. The CDR3 extends over 15 amino acids.

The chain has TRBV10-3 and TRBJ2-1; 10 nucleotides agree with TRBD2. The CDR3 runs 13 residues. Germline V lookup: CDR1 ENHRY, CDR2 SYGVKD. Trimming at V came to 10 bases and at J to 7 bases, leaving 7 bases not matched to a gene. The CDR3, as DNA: TGTGCCACCCAGCGGGAGGGCCGGAATGAGCAGTTCTTC. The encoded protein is CATQREGRNEQFF.

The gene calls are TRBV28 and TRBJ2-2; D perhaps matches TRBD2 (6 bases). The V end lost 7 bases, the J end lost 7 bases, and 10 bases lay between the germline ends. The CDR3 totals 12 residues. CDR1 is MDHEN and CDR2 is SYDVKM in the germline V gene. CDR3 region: CASNWGGGELFF. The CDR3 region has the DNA TGTGCCAGCAACTGGGGAGGCGGGGAGCTGTTTTTT.

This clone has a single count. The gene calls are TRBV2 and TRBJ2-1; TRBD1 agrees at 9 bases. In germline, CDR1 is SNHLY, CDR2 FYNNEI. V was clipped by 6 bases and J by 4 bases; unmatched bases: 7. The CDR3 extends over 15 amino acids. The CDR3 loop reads CASRAGQGLYNEQFF. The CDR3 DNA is TGTGCCAGCAGGGCGGGACAGGGACTTTACAATGAGCAGTTCTTC.

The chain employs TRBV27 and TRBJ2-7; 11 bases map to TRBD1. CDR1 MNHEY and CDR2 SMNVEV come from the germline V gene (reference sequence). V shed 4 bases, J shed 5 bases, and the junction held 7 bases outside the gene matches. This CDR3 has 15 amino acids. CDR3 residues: CASSSWTGGGNEQYF. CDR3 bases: TGTGCCAGCAGTTCATGGACAGGGGGCGGCAACGAGCAGTACTTC.

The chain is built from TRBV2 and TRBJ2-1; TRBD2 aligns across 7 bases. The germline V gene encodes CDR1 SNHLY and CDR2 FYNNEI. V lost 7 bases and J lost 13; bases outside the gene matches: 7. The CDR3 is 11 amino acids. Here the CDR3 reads CASKTRTSQFF. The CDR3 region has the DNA TGTGCCAGCAAGACTCGGACTAGTCAGTTCTTC.

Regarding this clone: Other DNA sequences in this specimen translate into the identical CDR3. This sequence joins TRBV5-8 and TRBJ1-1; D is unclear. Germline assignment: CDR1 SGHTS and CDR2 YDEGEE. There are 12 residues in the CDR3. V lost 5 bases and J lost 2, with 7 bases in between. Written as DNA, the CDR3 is TGTGCCAGCAGTTTTCCAAACACTGAAGCTTTCTTT. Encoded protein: CASSFPNTEAFF. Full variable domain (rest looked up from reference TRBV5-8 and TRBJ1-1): EAGVTQSPTHLIKTRGQQATLRCSPISGHTSVYWYQQALGLGLQFLLWYDEGEERNRGNFPPRFSGRQFPNYSSELNVNALELEDSALYLCASSFPNTEAFFGQGTRLTVV.

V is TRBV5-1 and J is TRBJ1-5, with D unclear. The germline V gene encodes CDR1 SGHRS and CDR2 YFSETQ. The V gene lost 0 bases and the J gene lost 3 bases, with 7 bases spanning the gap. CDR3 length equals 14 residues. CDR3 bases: TGCGCCAGCAGCTTGGACGGGTACAATCAGCCCCAGCATTTT. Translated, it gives CASSLDGYNQPQHF.

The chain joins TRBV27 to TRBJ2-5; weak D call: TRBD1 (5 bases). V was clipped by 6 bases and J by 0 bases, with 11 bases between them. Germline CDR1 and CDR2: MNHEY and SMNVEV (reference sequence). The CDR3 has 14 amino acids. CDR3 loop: CASRLGQNQETQYF. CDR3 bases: TGTGCCAGCAGACTCGGACAAAACCAAGAGACCCAGTACTTC.

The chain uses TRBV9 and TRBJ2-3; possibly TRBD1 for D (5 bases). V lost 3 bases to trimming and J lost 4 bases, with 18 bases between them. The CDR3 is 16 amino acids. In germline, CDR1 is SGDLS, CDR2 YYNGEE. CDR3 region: CASSAPYNRPPDTQYF. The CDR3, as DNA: TGTGCCAGCAGCGCACCTTATAACAGGCCCCCAGATACGCAGTATTTT.

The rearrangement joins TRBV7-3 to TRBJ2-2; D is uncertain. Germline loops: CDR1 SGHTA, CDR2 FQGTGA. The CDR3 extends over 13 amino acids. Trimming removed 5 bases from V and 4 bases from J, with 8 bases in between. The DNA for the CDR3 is TGTGCCAGCAGCCCGACAACCACCGGGGAGCTGTTTTTT. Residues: CASSPTTTGELFF.

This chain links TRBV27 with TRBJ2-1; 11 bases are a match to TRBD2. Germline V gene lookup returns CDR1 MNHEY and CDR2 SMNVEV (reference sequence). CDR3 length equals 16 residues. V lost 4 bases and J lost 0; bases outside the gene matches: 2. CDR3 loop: CASSSGLAASYNEQFF. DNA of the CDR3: TGTGCCAGCAGTTCGGGACTAGCGGCCTCCTACAATGAGCAGTTCTTC.

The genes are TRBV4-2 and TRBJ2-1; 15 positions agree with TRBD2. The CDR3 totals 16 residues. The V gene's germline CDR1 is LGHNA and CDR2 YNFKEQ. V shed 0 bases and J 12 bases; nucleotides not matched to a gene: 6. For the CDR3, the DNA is TGTGCCAGCAGCCAAGATAGGACTAGCGGGAGGGGTGTGCAGTTCTTC. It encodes CASSQDRTSGRGVQFF.

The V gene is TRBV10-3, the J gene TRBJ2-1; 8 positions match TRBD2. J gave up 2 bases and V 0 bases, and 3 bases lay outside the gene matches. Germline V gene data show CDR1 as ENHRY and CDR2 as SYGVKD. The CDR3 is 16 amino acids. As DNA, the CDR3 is TGTGCCATCAGTGAGTCGAATAGCGGGACCTACAATGAGCAGTTCTTC. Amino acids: CAISESNSGTYNEQFF.

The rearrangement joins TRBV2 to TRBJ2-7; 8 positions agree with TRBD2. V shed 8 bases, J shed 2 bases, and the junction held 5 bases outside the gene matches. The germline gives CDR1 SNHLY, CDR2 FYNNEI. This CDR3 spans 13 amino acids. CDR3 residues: CASRLAGTYEQYF. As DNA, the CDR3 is TGTGCCAGCCGCCTAGCGGGTACCTACGAGCAGTACTTC.

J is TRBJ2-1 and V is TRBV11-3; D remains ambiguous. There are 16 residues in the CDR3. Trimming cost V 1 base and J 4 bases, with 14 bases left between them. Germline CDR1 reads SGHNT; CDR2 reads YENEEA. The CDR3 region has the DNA TGTGCCAGCAGCTTAGCCGGAACCGGAGTGTACAATGAGCAGTTCTTC. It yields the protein CASSLAGTGVYNEQFF. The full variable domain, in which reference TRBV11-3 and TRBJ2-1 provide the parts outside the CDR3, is EAGVVQSPRYKIIEKKQPVAFWCNPISGHNTLYWYLQNLGQGPELLIRYENEEAVDDSQLPKDRFSAERLKGVDSTLKIQPAELGDSAVYLCASSLAGTGVYNEQFFGPGTRLTVL.